This T cell receptor (beta chain) was captured by sequencing in a study of Graves' ophthalmopathy and Graves' hyperthyroidism. Details on this clonotype: A read error may account for a junction end that differs from germline.

CDR1 is DFQATT and CDR2 is SNEGSKA in the germline V gene (reference sequence). This CDR3 has 14 residues. The sequenced template was RNA, covering the TCR beta CDR3 region. Scientists carried out first-round RT-PCR using HTBI primers and then a second-round multiplex PCR. TCRdb re-called the multiplex PCR reads through MiXCR, storing one row per CDR3 protein. The data hold 40,000 to 45,000 distinct CDR3 sequences, with about 51% observed a single time. Sequencing was done on a sample of peripheral blood. The sequence was collected from an adult man with Graves' ophthalmopathy. The gene calls are TRBV20-1 and TRBJ2-7, with TRBD1 matching 10 bases. The CDR3: CSAWDRGSSYEQYF. CDR3 DNA: TGCAGTGCCTGGGACAGGGGAAGCTCCTACGAACAGTACTTC.